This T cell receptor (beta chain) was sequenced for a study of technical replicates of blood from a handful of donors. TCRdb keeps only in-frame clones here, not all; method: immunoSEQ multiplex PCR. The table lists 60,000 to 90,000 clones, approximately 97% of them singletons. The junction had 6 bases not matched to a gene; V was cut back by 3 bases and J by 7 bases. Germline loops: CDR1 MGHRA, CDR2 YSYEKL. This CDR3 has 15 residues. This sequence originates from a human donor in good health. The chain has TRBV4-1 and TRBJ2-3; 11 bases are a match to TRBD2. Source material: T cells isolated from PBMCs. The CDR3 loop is CASSHTSGGLNTQYF. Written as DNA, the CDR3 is TGCGCCAGCAGCCATACTAGCGGGGGACTTAATACGCAGTATTTT.